Sequencing of this TCR beta chain was carried out in a study of cytomegalovirus exposure and HLA in healthy donors. Those who donated were healthy bone marrow donors. The PCR used 60 Vbeta and 13 Jbeta primers. Produced via immunoSEQ multiplex PCR; TCRdb's table is partial and in-frame only. There are about 180,000 clones in the sample; 75% to 90% occur only once, and 1.1% to 1.5% lies in the top ten. Findings of the study overall: In vitro data verified a few CMV-associated chains as specific for CMV antigens. A few V segments could not be told apart, such as TRBV6-2 and TRBV6-3, and were left out. The authors later found most CMV-associated TCR beta chains appeared HLA-restricted.

With regard to this clone: What it binds is not known.

The V end lost 6 bases, the J end lost 1 base, and 9 bases lay between the germline ends. The CDR3 covers 13 residues. Germline-derived CDR1 and CDR2 are MNHEY and SVGAGI. The origin of this receptor is a girl between 10 and 17 years old in good health and CMV-seropositive. Sequencing used PBMCs. The chain recombines TRBV6-5 with TRBJ1-1; D gene unclear. CDR3 sequence: CASRRLPNTEAFF. CDR3 DNA sequence: TGTGCCAGCAGGAGGCTCCCGAACACTGAAGCTTTCTTT.